This TCR beta chain is from a study of CD8 T cells in Susac syndrome. RNA totalling about 0.45 to 1 ug underwent reverse transcription with random hexamers. With immunoSEQ multiplex PCR, TCR beta CDR3 was amplified across 54 Vbeta and 13 Jbeta. One entry per CDR3 protein results from TCRdb running MiXCR on the immunoSEQ multiplex PCR reads. The data contain about 130,000 distinct CDR3 sequences, around nine tenths of them singletons. TEMRA cells underwent FACS enrichment and CD8+ and CD4+ T cells underwent negative isolation. CDR3 length: 16 residues. V was trimmed by 5 bases and J by 1 base, leaving 15 bases between them. Germline V gives CDR1 SGHAT, CDR2 FQNNGV.

This receptor was obtained from a human donor with multiple sclerosis. Sequenced input: CD8+ T cells from PBMCs. The V call is TRBV11-2, the J call TRBJ2-1, with D maybe TRBD2 (5 bases). CDR3 DNA: TGTGCCAGCAGCCACTTCGAGGGCCGATCCTACAATGAGCAGTTCTTC. Translated: CASSHFEGRSYNEQFF.